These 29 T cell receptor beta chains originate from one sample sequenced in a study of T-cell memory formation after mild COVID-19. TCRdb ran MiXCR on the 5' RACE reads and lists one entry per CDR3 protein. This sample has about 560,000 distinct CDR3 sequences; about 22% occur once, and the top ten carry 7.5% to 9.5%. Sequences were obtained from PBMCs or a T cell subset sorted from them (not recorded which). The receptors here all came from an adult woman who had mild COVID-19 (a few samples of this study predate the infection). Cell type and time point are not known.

The CDR3 loop reads CASTLDREETQYF. As DNA, the CDR3 is TGTGCCAGCACCCTGGACAGGGAAGAGACCCAGTACTTC. The gene calls are TRBV27 and TRBJ2-5; the match to TRBD1 covers 8 bases. V lost 7 bases to trimming and J lost 3 bases; unmatched junction nucleotides: 4. CDR1 and CDR2 (germline): MNHEY, SMNVEV (reference sequence). The CDR3 covers 13 residues.

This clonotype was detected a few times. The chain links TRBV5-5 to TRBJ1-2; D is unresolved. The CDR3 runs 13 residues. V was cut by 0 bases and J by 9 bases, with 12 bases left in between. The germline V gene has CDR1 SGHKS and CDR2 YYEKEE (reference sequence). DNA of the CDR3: TGTGCCAGCAGCTTGGGTCACAGCAGGAGCTACACCTTC. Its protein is CASSLGHSRSYTF.

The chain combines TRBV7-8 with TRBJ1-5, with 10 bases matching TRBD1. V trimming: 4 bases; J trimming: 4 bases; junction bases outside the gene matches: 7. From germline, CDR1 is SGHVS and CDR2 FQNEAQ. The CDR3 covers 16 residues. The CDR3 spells CASSSPDRGTNQPQHF. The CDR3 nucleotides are TGTGCCAGCAGCTCGCCGGACAGGGGGACTAATCAGCCCCAGCATTTT.

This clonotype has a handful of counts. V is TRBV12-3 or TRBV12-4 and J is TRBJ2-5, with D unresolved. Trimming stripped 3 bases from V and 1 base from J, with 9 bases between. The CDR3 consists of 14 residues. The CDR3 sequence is CASSFGVAQETQYF. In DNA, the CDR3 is TGTGCCAGCAGTTTTGGAGTAGCCCAAGAGACCCAGTACTTC.

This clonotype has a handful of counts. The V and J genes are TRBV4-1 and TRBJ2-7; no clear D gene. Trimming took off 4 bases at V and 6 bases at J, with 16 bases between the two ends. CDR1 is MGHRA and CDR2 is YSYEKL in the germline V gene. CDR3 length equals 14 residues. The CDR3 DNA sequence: TGCGCCAGCAGCCCCCCGGAGAGGTTACGCGAGCAGTACTTC. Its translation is CASSPPERLREQYF.

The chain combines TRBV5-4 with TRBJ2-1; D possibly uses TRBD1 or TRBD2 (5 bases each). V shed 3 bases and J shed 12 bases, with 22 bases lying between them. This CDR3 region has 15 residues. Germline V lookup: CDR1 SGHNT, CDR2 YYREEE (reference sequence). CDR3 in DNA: TGTGCCAGCAGCTCAGGGACGACACCTTCGGTCGTGCAGTTCTTC. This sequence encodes CASSSGTTPSVVQFF.

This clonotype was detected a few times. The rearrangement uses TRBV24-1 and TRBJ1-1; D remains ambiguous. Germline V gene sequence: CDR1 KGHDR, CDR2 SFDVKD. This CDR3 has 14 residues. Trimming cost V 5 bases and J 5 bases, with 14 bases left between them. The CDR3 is CATSGPWGGTEAFF. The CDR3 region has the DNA TGTGCCACCAGTGGCCCCTGGGGTGGGACTGAAGCTTTCTTT.

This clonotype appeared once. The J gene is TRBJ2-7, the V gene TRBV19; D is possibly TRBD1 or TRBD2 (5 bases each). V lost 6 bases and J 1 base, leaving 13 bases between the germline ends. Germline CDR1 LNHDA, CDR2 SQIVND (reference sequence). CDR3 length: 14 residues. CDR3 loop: CASRDPWGSYEQYF. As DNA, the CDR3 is TGTGCCAGTAGGGACCCTTGGGGGTCCTACGAGCAGTACTTC.

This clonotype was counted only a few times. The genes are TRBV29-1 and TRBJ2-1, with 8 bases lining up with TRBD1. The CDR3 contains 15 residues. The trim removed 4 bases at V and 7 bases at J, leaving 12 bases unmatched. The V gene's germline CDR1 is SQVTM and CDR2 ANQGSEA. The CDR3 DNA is TGCAGCGTTGGGGACAGGACATACGGTTTTAATGAGCAGTTCTTC. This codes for CSVGDRTYGFNEQFF.

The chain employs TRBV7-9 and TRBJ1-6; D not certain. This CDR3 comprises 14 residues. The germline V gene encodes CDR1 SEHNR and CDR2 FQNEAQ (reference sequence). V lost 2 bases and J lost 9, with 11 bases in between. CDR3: CASSLSPNGSPLHF. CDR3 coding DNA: TGTGCCAGCAGCTTATCCCCCAACGGTTCACCCCTCCACTTT. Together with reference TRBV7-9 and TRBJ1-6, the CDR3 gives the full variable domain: DTGVSQNPRHKITKRGQNVTFRCDPISEHNRLYWYRQTLGQGPEFLTYFQNEAQLEKSRLLSDRFSAERPKGSFSTLEIQRTEQGDSAMYLCASSLSPNGSPLHFGNGTRLTVT.

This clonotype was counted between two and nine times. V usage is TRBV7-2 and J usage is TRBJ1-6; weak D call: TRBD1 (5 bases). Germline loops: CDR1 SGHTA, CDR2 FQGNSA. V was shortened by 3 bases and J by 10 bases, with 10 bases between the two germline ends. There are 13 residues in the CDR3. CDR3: CASSFGGGSPLHF. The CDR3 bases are TGTGCCAGCAGCTTCGGCGGGGGGTCACCCCTCCACTTT.

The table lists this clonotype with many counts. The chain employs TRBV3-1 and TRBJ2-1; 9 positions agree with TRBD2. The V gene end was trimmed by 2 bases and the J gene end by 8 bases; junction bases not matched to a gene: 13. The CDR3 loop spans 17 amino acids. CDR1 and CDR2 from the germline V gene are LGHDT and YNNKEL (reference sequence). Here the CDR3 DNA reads TGTGCCAGCAGCCAATCACTCGGGCGGGGGGGCTATGATGAGCAGTTCTTC. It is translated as CASSQSLGRGGYDEQFF.

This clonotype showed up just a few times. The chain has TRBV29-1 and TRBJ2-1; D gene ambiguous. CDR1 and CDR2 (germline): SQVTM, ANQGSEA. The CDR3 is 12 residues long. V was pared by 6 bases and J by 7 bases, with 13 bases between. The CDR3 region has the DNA TGCAGCGTAACCCTGAAGAGAAATGAGCAGTTCTTC. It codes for CSVTLKRNEQFF.

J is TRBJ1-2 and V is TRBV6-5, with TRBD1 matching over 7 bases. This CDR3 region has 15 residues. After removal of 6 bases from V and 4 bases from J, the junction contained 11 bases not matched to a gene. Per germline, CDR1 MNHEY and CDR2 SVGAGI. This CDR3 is CASREQTGTIYGYTF. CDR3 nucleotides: TGTGCCAGCAGGGAACAGACAGGGACCATCTATGGCTACACCTTC.

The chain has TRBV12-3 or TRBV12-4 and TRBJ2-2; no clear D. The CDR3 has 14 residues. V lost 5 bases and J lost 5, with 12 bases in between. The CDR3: CASSPTYRTGELFF. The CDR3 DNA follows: TGTGCCAGCAGTCCGACCTATCGAACCGGGGAGCTGTTTTTT.

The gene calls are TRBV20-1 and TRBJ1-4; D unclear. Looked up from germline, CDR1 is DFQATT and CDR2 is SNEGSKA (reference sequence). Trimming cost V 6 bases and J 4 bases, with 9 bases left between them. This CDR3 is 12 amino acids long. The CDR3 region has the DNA TGCAGTGCCAATCAGGATAATGAAAAACTGTTTTTT. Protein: CSANQDNEKLFF.

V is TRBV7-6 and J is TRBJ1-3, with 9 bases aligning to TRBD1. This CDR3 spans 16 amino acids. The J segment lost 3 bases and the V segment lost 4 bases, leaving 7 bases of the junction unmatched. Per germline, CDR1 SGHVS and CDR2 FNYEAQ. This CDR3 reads CASSSPGTGYGNTIYF. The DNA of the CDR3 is TGTGCCAGCAGCTCCCCCGGGACAGGGTATGGAAACACCATATATTTT.

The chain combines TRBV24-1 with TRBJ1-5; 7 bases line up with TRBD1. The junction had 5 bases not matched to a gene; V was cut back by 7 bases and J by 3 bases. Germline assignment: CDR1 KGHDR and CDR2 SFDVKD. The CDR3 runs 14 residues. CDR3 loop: CATSPTGNNQPQHF. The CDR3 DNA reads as TGTGCCACCAGCCCGACAGGGAACAATCAGCCCCAGCATTTT.

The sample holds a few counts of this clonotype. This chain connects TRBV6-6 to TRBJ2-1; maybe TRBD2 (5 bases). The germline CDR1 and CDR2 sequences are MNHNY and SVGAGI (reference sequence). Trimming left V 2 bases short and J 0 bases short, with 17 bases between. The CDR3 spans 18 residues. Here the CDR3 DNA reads TGTGCCAGCAGTTACCAGGCCTTTGACTATAGCTCCTACAATGAGCAGTTCTTC. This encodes CASSYQAFDYSSYNEQFF.

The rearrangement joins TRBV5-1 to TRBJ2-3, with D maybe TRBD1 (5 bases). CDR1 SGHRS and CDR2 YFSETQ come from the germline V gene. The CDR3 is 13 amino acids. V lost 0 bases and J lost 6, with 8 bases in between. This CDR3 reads CASSLEKGDTQYF. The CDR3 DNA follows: TGCGCCAGCAGCTTGGAGAAGGGGGATACGCAGTATTTT. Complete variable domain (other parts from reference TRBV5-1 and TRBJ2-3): KAGVTQTPRYLIKTRGQQVTLSCSPISGHRSVSWYQQTPGQGLQFLFEYFSETQRNKGNFPGRFSGRQFSNSRSEMNVSTLELGDSALYLCASSLEKGDTQYFGPGTRLTVL.

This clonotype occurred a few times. The CDR3 sequence is CSVGTGIQETQYF. The CDR3 DNA is TGCAGCGTCGGCACAGGGATCCAAGAGACCCAGTACTTC. The rearrangement joins TRBV29-1 to TRBJ2-5, with a weak D call TRBD1 (6 bases). The CDR3 extends over 13 amino acids. The ends were cut back, 6 bases at V and 1 base at J, with 12 bases in the middle. Germline lookup yields CDR1 SQVTM and CDR2 ANQGSEA.

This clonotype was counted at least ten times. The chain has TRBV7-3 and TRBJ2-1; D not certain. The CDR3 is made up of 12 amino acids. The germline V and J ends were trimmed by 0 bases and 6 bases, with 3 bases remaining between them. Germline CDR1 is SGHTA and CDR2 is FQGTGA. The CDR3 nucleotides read TGTGCCAGCAGCTTAACTAGCAATGAGCAGTTCTTC. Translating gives CASSLTSNEQFF.

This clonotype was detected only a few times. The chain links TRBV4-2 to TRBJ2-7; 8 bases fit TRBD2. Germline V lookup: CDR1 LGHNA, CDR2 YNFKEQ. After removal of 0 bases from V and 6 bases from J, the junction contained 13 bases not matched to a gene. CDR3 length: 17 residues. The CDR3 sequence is CASSQEGVARGGFEQYF. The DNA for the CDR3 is TGTGCCAGCAGCCAAGAAGGAGTGGCACGGGGGGGCTTCGAGCAGTACTTC.

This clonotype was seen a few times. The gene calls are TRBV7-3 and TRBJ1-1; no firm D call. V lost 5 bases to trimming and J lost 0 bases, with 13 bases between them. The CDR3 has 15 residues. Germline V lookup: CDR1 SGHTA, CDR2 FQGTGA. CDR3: CASSPSGQMNTEAFF. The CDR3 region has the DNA TGTGCCAGCAGCCCCTCTGGGCAGATGAACACTGAAGCTTTCTTT.

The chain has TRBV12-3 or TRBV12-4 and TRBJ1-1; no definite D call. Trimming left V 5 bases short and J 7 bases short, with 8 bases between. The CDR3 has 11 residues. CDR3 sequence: CASSQSLEAFF. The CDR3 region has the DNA TGTGCCAGCAGTCAAAGCCTTGAAGCTTTCTTT.

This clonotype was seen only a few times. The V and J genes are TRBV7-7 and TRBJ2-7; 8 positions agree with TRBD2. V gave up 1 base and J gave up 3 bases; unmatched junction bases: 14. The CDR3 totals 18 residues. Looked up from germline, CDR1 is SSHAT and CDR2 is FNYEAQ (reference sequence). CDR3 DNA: TGTGCCAGCAGCTTAGGGCCCCTGAGGCGGGGGGCCTTCTACGAGCAGTACTTC. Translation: CASSLGPLRRGAFYEQYF. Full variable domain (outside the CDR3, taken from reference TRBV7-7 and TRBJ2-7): GAGVSQSPRYKVTKRGQDVTLRCDPISSHATLYWYQQALGQGPEFLTYFNYEAQPDKSGLPSDRFSAERPEGSISTLTIQRTEQRDSAMYRCASSLGPLRRGAFYEQYFGPGTRLTVT.

CDR3 residues: CSVHPGQGLYGYTF. CDR3 bases: TGCAGCGTCCATCCGGGACAGGGGCTGTATGGCTACACCTTC. This chain links TRBV29-1 with TRBJ1-2; the match to TRBD1 covers 10 bases. J lost 5 bases, V lost 6 bases, and 9 bases had no gene match. This CDR3 comprises 14 residues. Germline V gene lookup returns CDR1 SQVTM and CDR2 ANQGSEA.

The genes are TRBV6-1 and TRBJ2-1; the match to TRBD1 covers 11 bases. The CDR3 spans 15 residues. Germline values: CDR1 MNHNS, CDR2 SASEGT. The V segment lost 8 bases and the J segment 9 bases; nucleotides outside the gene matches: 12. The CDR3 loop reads CASGLGGQGASEQFF. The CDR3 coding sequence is TGTGCCAGCGGACTAGGAGGACAGGGGGCCTCTGAGCAGTTCTTC.

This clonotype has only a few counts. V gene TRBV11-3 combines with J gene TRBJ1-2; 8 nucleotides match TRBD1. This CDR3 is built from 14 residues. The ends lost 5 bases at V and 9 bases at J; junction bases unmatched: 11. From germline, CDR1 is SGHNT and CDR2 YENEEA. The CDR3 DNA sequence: TGTGCCAGCAGCCCCAGACAGGGGATAGGACGCTACACCTTC. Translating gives CASSPRQGIGRYTF. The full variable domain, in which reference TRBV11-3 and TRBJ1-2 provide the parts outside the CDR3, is EAGVVQSPRYKIIEKKQPVAFWCNPISGHNTLYWYLQNLGQGPELLIRYENEEAVDDSQLPKDRFSAERLKGVDSTLKIQPAELGDSAVYLCASSPRQGIGRYTFGSGTRLTVV.